The clone carrying this T cell receptor beta chain came up a few times. This sample's time point: newly diagnosed GD, antithyroid drugs for less than 3 months. From PBMCs, RNA was extracted and then used to make the TCR library. Germline values: CDR1 MNHNS, CDR2 SASEGT. The CDR3 contains 15 residues. The V end lost 5 bases, the J end lost 2 bases, and 12 bases lay between the germline ends. CDR3 regions were amplified by Arm-PCR using iRepertoire HTBI primers to build TCR beta libraries. TCRdb re-analysed the multiplex PCR reads in MiXCR, keeping a single row per CDR3 protein. The profile shows around 450,000 distinct CDR3 sequences, about 17% of them singletons. This entry belongs to a study of regulatory T cells in long-lasting Graves disease. This sample also belongs to another study, concerning T cells in Graves' hyperthyroidism and ophthalmopathy.

The receptor was derived from a man between 40 and 49 years old with Graves disease. The specimen was peripheral blood mononuclear cells (PBMCs), collected at new diagnosis, from a patient treated with antithyroid drugs. The chain links TRBV6-1 to TRBJ2-2; perhaps TRBD2 as D (6 bases). For the CDR3, the DNA is TGTGCCAGCAGTCCGGGACTCCTAAACACCGGGGAGCTGTTTTTT. It encodes CASSPGLLNTGELFF.